These T cell receptor beta chains were read from a single sample in a study of control samples from healthy donors and cancer patients. TCRdb's copy holds only in-frame clones and misses some; the assay was immunoSEQ multiplex PCR. With about 210,000 clones in the sample, the ten largest clones hold around 2%. The sequenced sample consisted of blood. Receptor source: a woman aged 25 to 39 in good health. The CDR3 runs from the conserved cysteine through the conserved F or W. A D gene is named only where the DNA matches it firmly.

D gene | J gene | V gene | CDR3 protein | CDR3 DNA
NA | TRBJ2-1 | TRBV7-3 | CASSVMASGSNEQFF | TGTGCCAGCAGCGTTATGGCATCCGGGTCCAATGAGCAGTTCTTC
NA | TRBJ2-1 | TRBV29-1 | CSSRGDSYNEQFF | TGCAGCTCAAGGGGGGACAGCTACAATGAGCAGTTCTTC
NA | TRBJ1-5 | TRBV28 | CASSPGGSNQPQHF | TGTGCCAGCAGTCCCGGGGGGAGCAATCAGCCCCAGCATTTT
NA | TRBJ1-6 | TRBV18 | CASSPWEGTTSPLHF | TGTGCCAGCTCACCCTGGGAAGGCACCACTTCACCCCTCCACTTT
NA | TRBJ1-1 | TRBV11-2 | CASSLARGLIVEAFF | TGTGCCAGCAGCTTAGCTCGGGGGCTAATTGTTGAAGCTTTCTTT
TRBD2 | TRBJ2-1 | TRBV27 | CASSQRGGNEQFF | TGTGCCAGCAGTCAGCGGGGGGGGAATGAGCAGTTCTTC
NA | TRBJ2-7 | TRBV30 | CAWRAVGREWRGYSYEQYF | TGTGCCTGGAGAGCAGTAGGCAGGGAATGGCGGGGCTACTCCTACGAGCAGTACTTC
NA | TRBJ1-1 | TRBV4-1 | CASSLTAGPMNTEAFF | TGCGCCAGCAGCCTCACGGCAGGGCCCATGAACACTGAAGCTTTCTTT
TRBD1 | TRBJ1-2 | TRBV28 | CASSSLTGLYGYTF | TGTGCCAGCAGTTCTCTGACAGGGCTATATGGCTACACCTTC
NA | TRBJ2-2 | TRBV7-3 | CASSVRATGELFF | TGTGCCTCCTCAGTACGAGCCACCGGGGAGCTGTTTTTT
TRBD2 | TRBJ2-1 | TRBV6-5 | CASSPSGENNEQFF | TGTGCCAGCAGTCCTAGCGGGGAGAACAATGAGCAGTTCTTC
NA | TRBJ1-5 | TRBV5-4 | CASSLFGSNQPQHF | TGTGCCAGCAGCTTGTTTGGGAGCAATCAGCCCCAGCATTTT
NA | TRBJ2-3 | TRBV29-1 | CSVEGRAIDTQYF | TGCAGCGTTGAAGGCAGGGCAATAGATACGCAGTATTTT
NA | TRBJ1-1 | TRBV6-5 | CASRSSYTNTEAFF | TGTGCCAGCAGGTCATCGTATACAAACACTGAAGCTTTCTTT
NA | TRBJ2-2 | TRBV18 | CASSPRQDSTGELFF | TGTGCCAGCTCACCAAGACAGGATAGTACCGGGGAGCTGTTTTTT
NA | TRBJ1-2 | TRBV19 | CASSIPGRYGYTF | TGTGCCAGTAGTATTCCCGGGCGCTATGGCTACACCTTC
NA | TRBJ1-1 | TRBV5-1 | CASSLDINRVDPEAFF | TGCGCCAGCAGCTTGGACATAAACAGGGTAGACCCTGAAGCTTTCTTT
NA | TRBJ1-1 | TRBV6-5 | CASSREGVTEAFF | TGTGCCAGCAGCCGAGAGGGTGTCACTGAAGCTTTCTTT
NA | TRBJ1-1 | TRBV18 | CASSRADRLRNTEAFF | TGTGCCAGCTCACGTGCGGACAGACTACGGAACACTGAAGCTTTCTTT
NA | TRBJ1-3 | TRBV5-4 | CASSIDTNSGNTIYF | TGTGCCAGCAGCATCGACACCAACTCTGGAAACACCATATATTTT
NA | TRBJ2-5 | TRBV5-1 | CASSLTGRETQYF | TGCGCCAGCAGCTTGACAGGGCGAGAGACCCAGTACTTC
TRBD1 | TRBJ1-5 | TRBV27 | CASSPIRDSYSNQPQHF | TGTGCCAGCAGTCCCATCCGGGACAGTTATAGCAATCAGCCCCAGCATTTT
NA | TRBJ1-5 | TRBV4-2 | CASSRMWDSNQPQHF | TGTGCCAGCAGCAGAATGTGGGATAGCAATCAGCCCCAGCATTTT
NA | TRBJ1-5 | TRBV4-1 | CASSLGDSNQPQHF | TGCGCCAGCAGCCTCGGAGATAGCAATCAGCCCCAGCATTTT
TRBD2 | TRBJ2-1 | TRBV6-5 | CASSYAGGPYNEQFF | TGTGCCAGCAGTTACGCGGGGGGGCCCTACAATGAGCAGTTCTTC
NA | TRBJ1-2 | TRBV4-3 | CASSPTQRYGYTF | TGCGCCAGCAGCCCTACCCAGAGATATGGCTACACCTTC
TRBD1 | TRBJ1-5 | TRBV27 | CASSSDRGRGNQPQHF | TGTGCCAGCAGTTCCGACAGGGGACGGGGCAATCAGCCCCAGCATTTT
NA | TRBJ2-7 | TRBV7-2 | CASSTPSHLYEQYF | TGTGCCAGCAGCACCCCTAGTCACCTCTACGAGCAGTACTTC
NA | TRBJ1-6 | TRBV23-1 | CASSQSIGGGRNSPLHF | TGCGCCAGCAGTCAATCGATTGGAGGGGGTCGTAATTCACCCCTCCACTTT
NA | TRBJ1-4 | TRBV12-3/TRBV12-4 | CASSLGRKLFF | TGTGCCAGCAGTTTAGGGAGAAAACTGTTTTTT
TRBD1 | TRBJ1-6 | TRBV7-9 | CASSLAGGSLDSPLHF | TGTGCCAGCAGCTTAGCAGGGGGCAGTCTCGATTCACCCCTCCACTTT
NA | TRBJ1-1 | TRBV19 | CASSIWGYNTEAFF | TGTGCCAGTAGTATCTGGGGCTACAACACTGAAGCTTTCTTT
NA | TRBJ1-3 | TRBV4-2 | CASSQVSTSGNTIYF | TGTGCCAGCAGCCAAGTATCGACATCCGGAAACACCATATATTTT
TRBD1 | TRBJ2-3 | TRBV6-6 | CASSYPTGVGTDTQYF | TGTGCCAGCAGTTACCCGACAGGGGTAGGCACAGATACGCAGTATTTT
TRBD2 | TRBJ2-2 | TRBV18 | CASSPPSGGRGGELFF | TGTGCCAGCTCACCACCCAGCGGGGGGCGTGGCGGGGAGCTGTTTTTT
NA | TRBJ1-6 | TRBV28 | CASSQSGTSSYNSPLHF | TGTGCCAGCAGCCAGAGCGGAACCAGCTCCTATAATTCACCCCTCCACTTT